A single T cell receptor beta chain is shown here with its context. Antigen specificity is unknown. This PCR relied on a set of 60 Vbeta primers and 13 Jbeta primers. The method was immunoSEQ multiplex PCR; TCRdb's version includes in-frame clones alone and lacks a portion of them. The sample shows over 45,000 clones, 75% to 80% of them seen only once. The source of the sample is a study of cytomegalovirus exposure and HLA in healthy donors. General study findings and limits: Later on, an analysis showed TCR association rates differing by HLA locus, with DRB1 the most and HLA-C the fewest.

V was clipped by 5 bases and J by 6 bases; unmatched bases: 2. The CDR3 loop spans 13 amino acids. Per the germline V gene, CDR1 is MNHEY and CDR2 is SVGAGI. The sequence was collected from a female donor in good health and CMV-seronegative. The sample comprised PBMCs. V and J are TRBV6-5 and TRBJ1-2, with 11 positions matching TRBD1. CDR3 DNA: TGTGCCAGCAGTCCGGGACAGGGGGATGGCTACACCTTC. Translated: CASSPGQGDGYTF.